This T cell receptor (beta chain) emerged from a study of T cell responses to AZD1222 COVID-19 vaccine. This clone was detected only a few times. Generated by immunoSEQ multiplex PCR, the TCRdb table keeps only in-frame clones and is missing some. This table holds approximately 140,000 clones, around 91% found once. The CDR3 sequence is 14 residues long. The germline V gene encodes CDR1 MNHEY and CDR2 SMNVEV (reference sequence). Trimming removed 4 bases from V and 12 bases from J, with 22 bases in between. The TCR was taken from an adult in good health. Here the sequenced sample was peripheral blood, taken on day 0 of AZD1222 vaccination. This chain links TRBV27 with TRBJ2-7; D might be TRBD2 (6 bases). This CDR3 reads CASSSGTPHRTWYF. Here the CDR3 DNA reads TGTGCCAGCAGTTCCGGGACTCCACACCGTACGTGGTACTTC.